The next 6 T cell receptor beta chains were all read from a single sample in a study of PD-L1 blockade in urothelial cancer. Time point of the sample: pretreatment peripheral blood. Sequencing was performed with immunoSEQ multiplex PCR; in TCRdb, only in-frame clones are kept and a portion is missing. This repertoire shows 55,000 to 85,000 clones, 84% found once; its top ten account for about 8.6%. The sample was PBMCs, taken around atezolizumab (anti-PD-L1) treatment. The receptors were sampled from a woman between 70 and 85 years old with urothelial cancer.

The chain links TRBV5-8 to TRBJ1-1, with 7 bases lining up with TRBD1. The CDR3 spans 14 residues. Germline CDR1 SGHTS, CDR2 YDEGEE. Unmatched junction bases numbered 6, after V lost 2 bases and J lost 5 bases. The CDR3 DNA reads as TGTGCCAGCAGCTTTTTACAGGGGAGGACTGAAGCTTTCTTT. Its translation is CASSFLQGRTEAFF.

The gene calls are TRBV19 and TRBJ2-2; 12 nucleotides match TRBD2. The germline V gene has CDR1 LNHDA and CDR2 SQIVND (reference sequence). The V and J ends lost 1 base and 3 bases, in that order; junction bases with no gene match: 9. The CDR3 is 19 residues long. DNA of the CDR3: TGTGCCAGTAGTATAGGGCTAGCGGGAGGGAACTTGGACACCGGGGAGCTGTTTTTT. Protein product: CASSIGLAGGNLDTGELFF.

The chain carries TRBV5-5 and TRBJ1-4; D gene unclear. The CDR3 totals 15 residues. Trimming left V 1 base short and J 0 bases short, with 7 bases between. Germline V gene data show CDR1 as SGHKS and CDR2 as YYEKEE (reference sequence). The CDR3 DNA sequence: TGTGCCAGCAGCTTGAGCCCTGCAACTAATGAAAAACTGTTTTTT. Protein: CASSLSPATNEKLFF. Using reference TRBV5-5 and TRBJ1-4 for the parts outside the CDR3, the full variable domain is DAGVTQSPTHLIKTRGQQVTLRCSPISGHKSVSWYQQVLGQGPQFIFQYYEKEERGRGNFPDRFSARQFPNYSSELNVNALLLGDSALYLCASSLSPATNEKLFFGSGTQLSVL.

The CDR3 region has the DNA TGTGCCAGCAGTACCCCCCCGGCGGGGGCCCCCTATCCCTACAATGAGCAGTTCTTC. It yields the protein CASSTPPAGAPYPYNEQFF. The chain employs TRBV11-2 and TRBJ2-1; maybe TRBD2 (7 bases). Germline V gene data show CDR1 as SGHAT and CDR2 as FQNNGV. V gave up 6 bases and J gave up 2 bases, with 26 bases separating them. The CDR3 has 19 amino acids.

This clone appeared a single time. This rearrangement joins TRBV27 to TRBJ1-4; 9 bases align to TRBD1. This CDR3 has 16 amino acids. The germline V gene has CDR1 MNHEY and CDR2 SMNVEV (reference sequence). With V trimmed by 5 bases and J by 5 bases, 9 bases remained unmatched. The CDR3 region is CASSPRSTGGNEKLFF. The CDR3 region has the DNA TGTGCCAGCAGTCCCAGATCGACAGGGGGGAATGAAAAACTGTTTTTT.

The chain joins TRBV5-3 to TRBJ1-3, with 7 bases matching TRBD1. TRBV5-3 has ORF status, its function being uncertain. The CDR3 runs 16 residues. The V and J ends lost 3 bases and 4 bases, in that order; junction bases with no gene match: 10. The CDR3 DNA is TGTGCCAGAAGCTGGGGACAGAAGTTTGGCGGAAACACCATATATTTT. Translation gives CARSWGQKFGGNTIYF.